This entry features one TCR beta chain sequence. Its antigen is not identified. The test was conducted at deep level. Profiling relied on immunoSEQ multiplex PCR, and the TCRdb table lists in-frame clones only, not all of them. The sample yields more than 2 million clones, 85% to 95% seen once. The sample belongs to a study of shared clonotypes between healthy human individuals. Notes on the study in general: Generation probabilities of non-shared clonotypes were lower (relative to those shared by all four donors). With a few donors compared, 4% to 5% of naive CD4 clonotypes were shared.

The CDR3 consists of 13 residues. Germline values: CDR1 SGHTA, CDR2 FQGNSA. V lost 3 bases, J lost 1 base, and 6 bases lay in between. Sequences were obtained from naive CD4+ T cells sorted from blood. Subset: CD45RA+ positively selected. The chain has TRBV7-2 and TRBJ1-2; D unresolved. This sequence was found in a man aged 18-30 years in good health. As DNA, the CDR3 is TGTGCCAGCAGCTTTCAGTATAACTATGGCTACACCTTC. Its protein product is CASSFQYNYGYTF.